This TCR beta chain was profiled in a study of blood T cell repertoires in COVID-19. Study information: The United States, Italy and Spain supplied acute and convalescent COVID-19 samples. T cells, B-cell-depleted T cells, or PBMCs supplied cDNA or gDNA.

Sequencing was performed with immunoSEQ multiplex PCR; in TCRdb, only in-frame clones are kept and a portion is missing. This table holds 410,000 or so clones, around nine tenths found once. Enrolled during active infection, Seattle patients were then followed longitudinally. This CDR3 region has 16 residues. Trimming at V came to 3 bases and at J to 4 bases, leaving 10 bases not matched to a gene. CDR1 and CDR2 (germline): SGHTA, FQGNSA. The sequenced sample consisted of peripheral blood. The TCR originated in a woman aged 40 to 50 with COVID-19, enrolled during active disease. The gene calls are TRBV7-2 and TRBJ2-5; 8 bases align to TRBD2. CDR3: CASSFEILAGRETQYF. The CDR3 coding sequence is TGTGCCAGCAGCTTTGAGATTCTAGCGGGCCGAGAGACCCAGTACTTC. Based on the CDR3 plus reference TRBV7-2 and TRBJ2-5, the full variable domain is GAGVSQSPSNKVTEKGKDVELRCDPISGHTALYWYRQSLGQGLEFLIYFQGNSAPDKSGLPSDRFSAERTGGSVSTLTIQRTQQEDSAVYLCASSFEILAGRETQYFGPGTRLLVL.